The 28 T cell receptor beta chains below were found in one sample sequenced in a study of T cells in Graves' hyperthyroidism and ophthalmopathy. The TCR beta CDR3 regions underwent amplification using RNA transcripts as the source. The HTBI primer set was used in a first-round RT-PCR of the TCR CDR3. A single record per CDR3 protein comes from TCRdb applying MiXCR to the multiplex PCR reads. The sample carries 450,000 to 650,000 distinct CDR3 sequences, more than 20% recorded once. The specimen sequenced was blood. Receptors originate from a man between 18 and 35 years old with Graves' hyperthyroidism.

V and J are TRBV29-1 and TRBJ1-2; perhaps TRBD1 as D (5 bases). From germline, CDR1 is SQVTM and CDR2 ANQGSEA. This CDR3 has 15 amino acids. V lost 3 bases to trimming and J lost 1 base, with 15 bases between them. The chain's CDR3 is CSVESRQILNYGYTF. The CDR3 nucleotides are TGCAGCGTTGAGTCCCGACAGATCCTTAACTATGGCTACACCTTC.

Only a few counts were recorded for this clonotype. At one of its ends the junction is not consistent with the germline gene, which may arise from a read error. V and J are TRBV3-1 and TRBJ1-2; D gene uncertain. Germline-derived CDR1 and CDR2 are LGHDT and YNNKEL (reference sequence). The CDR3 has 12 residues. CDR3 region: CASSQDRRAHFF. The CDR3 DNA sequence: TGTGCCAGCAGCCAAGATCGGAGGGCCCATTTTTTC.

The chain combines TRBV5-1 with TRBJ2-6; tentatively, D is TRBD1 or TRBD2 (5 bases each). The CDR3 extends over 15 amino acids. Germline V gene lookup returns CDR1 SGHRS and CDR2 YFSETQ. The germline V and J ends were trimmed by 4 bases and 4 bases, with 12 bases remaining between them. The CDR3: CASSGGPIGANVLTF. Written as DNA, the CDR3 is TGCGCCAGCAGCGGGGGACCTATCGGGGCCAACGTCCTGACTTTC. The full variable domain, in which reference TRBV5-1 and TRBJ2-6 provide the parts outside the CDR3, is KAGVTQTPRYLIKTRGQQVTLSCSPISGHRSVSWYQQTPGQGLQFLFEYFSETQRNKGNFPGRFSGRQFSNSRSEMNVSTLELGDSALYLCASSGGPIGANVLTFGAGSRLTVL.

This clonotype occurred a few times. The V call is TRBV4-2, the J call TRBJ1-3; D is unresolved. The CDR3 is made up of 15 amino acids. Between the trimmed V and J ends, which lost 2 bases and 0 bases, there was a span of 8 bases. Germline loops: CDR1 LGHNA, CDR2 YNFKEQ. In DNA, the CDR3 is TGTGCCAGCAGCCAATCCGACATCTCTGGAAACACCATATATTTT. Protein sequence: CASSQSDISGNTIYF.

This clonotype was counted at least ten times. The J gene is TRBJ1-1, the V gene TRBV29-1; no reliable D call. Germline V gene data show CDR1 as SQVTM and CDR2 as ANQGSEA. CDR3 length: 14 amino acids. V was trimmed by 3 bases and J by 0 bases, leaving 11 bases between them. CDR3 amino acids: CSVDTDNMNTEAFF. The CDR3 DNA reads TGCAGCGTTGACACTGACAACATGAACACTGAAGCTTTCTTT.

This clonotype was recorded at least ten times. The chain links TRBV19 to TRBJ1-5; the D gene is possibly TRBD1 (6 bases). Germline V gene data show CDR1 as LNHDA and CDR2 as SQIVND (reference sequence). The CDR3 contains 15 residues. V was trimmed by 3 bases and J by 3 bases, leaving 12 bases between them. CDR3 in amino acids: CASSIRGSPNQPQHF. The DNA for the CDR3 is TGTGCCAGTAGTATCAGGGGATCACCCAATCAGCCCCAGCATTTT.

This clonotype was seen at least ten times. The V and J genes are TRBV12-3 or TRBV12-4 and TRBJ1-6, with D maybe TRBD1 (5 bases). The CDR3 runs to 15 residues. V lost 7 bases and J lost 3, with 13 bases in between. This CDR3 is CASKRQGNYNSPLHF. The CDR3 DNA reads TGTGCCAGCAAGCGCCAGGGCAACTATAATTCACCCCTCCACTTT.

This clonotype was seen repeatedly, ten times or more. V and J are TRBV7-3 and TRBJ2-7, with a weak D call TRBD2 (5 bases). From germline, CDR1 is SGHTA and CDR2 FQGTGA. The CDR3 runs to 9 residues. With 7 bases removed from V and 12 bases from J, the gap between germline ends came to 10 bases. As DNA, the CDR3 is TGTGCCAGCACCTCCGAGGGGTACTTC. It yields the protein CASTSEGYF. Looking up the rest from reference TRBV7-3 and TRBJ2-7 gives the full variable domain: GAGVSQTPSNKVTEKGKYVELRCDPISGHTALYWYRQSLGQGPEFLIYFQGTGAADDSGLPNDRFFAVRPEGSVSTLKIQRTERGDSAVYLCASTSEGYFGPGTRLTVT.

As to this clonotype: A junction end diverges from the germline sequence, so it may reflect a read error. CDR3 sequence (DNA): TGCGCCGGCAGCTTAACGGGGGATGGAAACACCATATATTTT. This codes for CAGSLTGDGNTIYF. The rearrangement links TRBV5-1 to TRBJ1-3; a possible D gene is TRBD1 (5 bases). This CDR3 has 14 residues. Germline CDR1 reads SGHRS; CDR2 reads YFSETQ.

Here the CDR3 reads CASSLGDRDYSPLHF. The CDR3 nucleotides read TGTGCCAGCAGCTTAGGGGACAGGGACTATTCACCCCTCCACTTT. The V call is TRBV7-8, the J call TRBJ1-6; 9 nucleotides align to TRBD1. The CDR3 loop spans 15 amino acids. The germline gives CDR1 SGHVS, CDR2 FQNEAQ. V lost 1 base and J lost 8; bases outside the gene matches: 3. Together with reference TRBV7-8 and TRBJ1-6, the CDR3 gives the full variable domain: GAGVSQSPRYKVAKRGQDVALRCDPISGHVSLFWYQQALGQGPEFLTYFQNEAQLDKSGLPSDRFFAERPEGSVSTLKIQRTQQEDSAVYLCASSLGDRDYSPLHFGNGTRLTVT.

This clonotype was counted at least ten times. This sequence joins TRBV20-1 and TRBJ1-5, with no clear D. V lost 6 bases and J lost 5, with 20 bases in between. The CDR3 runs to 15 residues. From germline, CDR1 is DFQATT and CDR2 SNEGSKA (reference sequence). The CDR3 DNA reads TGCAGTGCCACCGGACCGGAAAGGCTTTATCAGCCCCAGCATTTT. This codes for CSATGPERLYQPQHF.

This clonotype was counted between two and nine times. The chain combines TRBV19 with TRBJ1-5; D perhaps matches TRBD1 (6 bases). Trimming pared 5 bases from V and 7 bases from J, leaving 24 bases between. This CDR3 has 17 amino acids. Germline V lookup: CDR1 LNHDA, CDR2 SQIVND (reference sequence). The CDR3: CASSPPPGHLIGQPQHF. CDR3 nucleotide sequence: TGTGCCAGTAGTCCTCCGCCGGGACACCTAATTGGGCAGCCCCAGCATTTT.

This clonotype was found many times. The J gene is TRBJ2-5, the V gene TRBV11-2; D possibly corresponds to TRBD2 (7 bases). Trimming removed 2 bases at V and 5 bases at J, with 15 bases between. Germline lookup yields CDR1 SGHAT and CDR2 FQNNGV. The CDR3 has 15 residues. The CDR3 DNA reads TGTGCCAGCAGCTTATTTGACGGGGGGCAGGAGACCCAGTACTTC. Its protein product is CASSLFDGGQETQYF. Combining the CDR3 with reference TRBV11-2 and TRBJ2-5 gives the whole variable domain EAGVAQSPRYKIIEKRQSVAFWCNPISGHATLYWYQQILGQGPKLLIQFQNNGVVDDSQLPKDRFSAERLKGVDSTLKIQPAKLEDSAVYLCASSLFDGGQETQYFGPGTRLLVL.

This clonotype was seen ten or more times. V is TRBV12-3 or TRBV12-4 and J is TRBJ1-1; D unresolved. Between the trimmed V and J ends, which lost 6 bases and 7 bases, there was a span of 15 bases. This CDR3 is 13 amino acids long. CDR3 sequence: CASRTWVGGEAFF. DNA for the CDR3: TGTGCCAGCAGGACCTGGGTGGGCGGTGAAGCTTTCTTT.

The V gene is TRBV10-2, the J gene TRBJ1-2; no firm D call. The ends were cut back, 6 bases at V and 1 base at J, with 12 bases in the middle. The CDR3 has 14 amino acids. CDR1 and CDR2 from the germline V gene are WSHSY and SAAADI. In DNA form, the CDR3 reads TGCGCCAGCAGCAAGGGTTCCCATAACTATGGCTACACCTTC. As protein: CASSKGSHNYGYTF.

At least ten counts were recorded for this clonotype. This sequence joins TRBV29-1 and TRBJ1-5; weak D call: TRBD1 (5 bases). The V end lost 6 bases, the J end lost 8 bases, and 17 bases lay between the germline ends. The germline V gene encodes CDR1 SQVTM and CDR2 ANQGSEA. The CDR3 is made up of 13 amino acids. The CDR3 region has the DNA TGCAGCGTGGGGGACGGGATCTCGGAGCCCCAGCATTTT. This encodes CSVGDGISEPQHF.

This clonotype turned up a few times. The gene calls are TRBV20-1 and TRBJ1-5; D remains unclear. Germline V gene lookup returns CDR1 DFQATT and CDR2 SNEGSKA (reference sequence). V lost 5 bases, J lost 1 base, and 6 bases lay in between. There are 12 residues in the CDR3. CDR3 DNA sequence: TGCAGTGCTGCTGGGAGCAATCAGCCCCAGCATTTT. Protein: CSAAGSNQPQHF.

There are many counts of this clonotype. The chain recombines TRBV5-1 with TRBJ2-2, with unresolved D. Germline-derived CDR1 and CDR2 are SGHRS and YFSETQ. This CDR3 comprises 15 residues. Trimming removed 5 bases at V and 2 bases at J, with 13 bases between. The CDR3 sequence: CASRVGRLNTGELFF. The CDR3 DNA is TGCGCCAGCAGAGTTGGCAGATTAAACACCGGGGAGCTGTTTTTT.

Concerning this clonotype: A single base separates this from a much larger clone, so it may be a read error. The chain is built from TRBV30 and TRBJ1-5; the match to TRBD1 covers 9 bases. This CDR3 region has 15 residues. Germline V gene lookup returns CDR1 GTSNPN and CDR2 SVGIG (reference sequence). The V gene end was trimmed by 6 bases and the J gene end by 4 bases; junction bases not matched to a gene: 10. For the CDR3, the DNA is TGTGCCTGTAGTCCGACAGGGGGACGGAATCAGCCCCAGCATTTT. It yields the protein CACSPTGGRNQPQHF.

This clonotype was picked up a small number of times. The genes are TRBV11-1 and TRBJ1-1, with 12 bases fitting TRBD1. The CDR3 contains 17 residues. Germline CDR1 reads SGHAT; CDR2 reads FQDESV (reference sequence). Trimming at V came to 5 bases and at J to 1 base, leaving 8 bases not matched to a gene. CDR3 sequence: CASSAGTGGVRNTEAFF. The CDR3 coding sequence is TGTGCCAGCAGCGCCGGGACAGGGGGCGTGAGGAACACTGAAGCTTTCTTT.

The rearrangement joins TRBV6-5 to TRBJ1-2; D gene uncertain. CDR1 MNHEY and CDR2 SVGAGI come from the germline V gene. The V and J ends lost 0 bases and 5 bases respectively, with 16 bases between them. CDR3 size: 16 residues. The CDR3 here is CASSYSFSRPGYGYTF. CDR3 nucleotides: TGTGCCAGCAGTTACTCGTTCAGTCGACCCGGGTATGGCTACACCTTC.

On this clonotype itself: This likely comes from a read error, as the CDR3 has no conserved phenylalanine or tryptophan at its end. This chain uses TRBV19 with TRBJ2-2; the D gene could be TRBD1 or TRBD2 (5 bases each). Germline V gene lookup returns CDR1 LNHDA and CDR2 SQIVND (reference sequence). V was pared by 9 bases and J by 7 bases, with 9 bases between. The CDR3 spans 11 residues. The CDR3: CASRGIGELFV. The CDR3 DNA follows: TGTGCCAGCCGGGGCATCGGGGAGCTGTTTGTT.

This clonotype turned up a few times. The gene calls are TRBV12-3 or TRBV12-4 and TRBJ1-2; D is uncertain. The CDR3 covers 12 residues. Trimming cost V 0 bases and J 12 bases, with 11 bases left between them. CDR3 sequence reads: CASSLASRFHTF. The CDR3 DNA is TGTGCCAGCAGTTTAGCCTCAAGGTTCCACACCTTC.

This clonotype occurred many times. The gene calls are TRBV12-5 and TRBJ1-5; no definite D call. Germline V CDR1 and CDR2: LGHNT, FRNRAP. Trimming stripped 3 bases from V and 0 bases from J, with 9 bases between. The CDR3 loop spans 15 amino acids. CDR3 residues: CASGLGEYSNQPQHF. In nucleotides, the CDR3 is TGTGCTAGTGGTTTAGGAGAGTATAGCAATCAGCCCCAGCATTTT.

This clonotype was detected many times. The CDR3 DNA is TGTGCCAGCAGCTGGACTAGCGGGGCCTACGAGCAGTACTTC. Protein sequence: CASSWTSGAYEQYF. The chain carries TRBV6-2 or TRBV6-3 and TRBJ2-7, with TRBD2 identical over 12 bases. This CDR3 has 14 residues. The V and J ends lost 6 bases and 2 bases, in that order; junction bases with no gene match: 2. Germline V gives CDR1 MNHEY, CDR2 SVGEGT.

This clonotype was seen ten or more times. The chain employs TRBV7-2 and TRBJ2-2; D unresolved. From germline, CDR1 is SGHTA and CDR2 FQGNSA. The V end lost 2 bases, the J end lost 4 bases, and 11 bases lay between the germline ends. This CDR3 has 15 amino acids. The CDR3 region is CASSLILLGTGELFF. DNA of the CDR3: TGTGCCAGCAGCTTAATCCTCCTCGGCACCGGGGAGCTGTTTTTT.

This chain uses TRBV6-5 with TRBJ2-2; 12 bases line up with TRBD2. Per the germline V gene, CDR1 is MNHEY and CDR2 is SVGAGI. CDR3 length: 15 amino acids. The V gene end was trimmed by 6 bases and the J gene end by 6 bases; junction bases not matched to a gene: 5. CDR3 nucleotides: TGTGCCAGCAGGCCGACTAGCGGGGGCCCCGGGGAGCTGTTTTTT. It encodes CASRPTSGGPGELFF.

This chain links TRBV6-1 with TRBJ1-5, with 7 bases fitting TRBD1. The V and J ends lost 4 bases and 0 bases, in that order; junction bases with no gene match: 12. Germline-derived CDR1 and CDR2 are MNHNS and SASEGT. The CDR3 has 18 residues. CDR3 in DNA: TGTGCCAGCAGTGTGAAGAGACAGGGACTATATAGCAATCAGCCCCAGCATTTT. Translating gives CASSVKRQGLYSNQPQHF.